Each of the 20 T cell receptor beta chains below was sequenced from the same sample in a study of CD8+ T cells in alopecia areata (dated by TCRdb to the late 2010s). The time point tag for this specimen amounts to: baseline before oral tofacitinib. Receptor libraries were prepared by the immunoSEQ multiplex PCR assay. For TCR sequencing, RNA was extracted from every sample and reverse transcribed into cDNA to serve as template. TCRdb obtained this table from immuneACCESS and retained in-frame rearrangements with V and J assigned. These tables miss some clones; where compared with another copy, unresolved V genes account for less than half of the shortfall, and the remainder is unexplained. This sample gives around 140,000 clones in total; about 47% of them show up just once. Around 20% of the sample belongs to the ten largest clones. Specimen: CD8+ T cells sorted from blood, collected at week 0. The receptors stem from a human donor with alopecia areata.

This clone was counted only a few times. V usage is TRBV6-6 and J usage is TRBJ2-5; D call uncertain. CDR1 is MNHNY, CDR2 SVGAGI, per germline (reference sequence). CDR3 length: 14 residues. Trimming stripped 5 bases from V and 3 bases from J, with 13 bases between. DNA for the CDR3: TGTGCCAGCAGTACCTGGACCAGAGAAGAGACCCAGTACTTC. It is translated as CASSTWTREETQYF.

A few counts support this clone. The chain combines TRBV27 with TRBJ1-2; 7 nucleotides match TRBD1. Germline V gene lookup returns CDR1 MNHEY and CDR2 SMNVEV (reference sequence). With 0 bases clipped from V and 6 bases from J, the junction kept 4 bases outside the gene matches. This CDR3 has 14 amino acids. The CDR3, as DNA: TGTGCCAGCAGTTTATCCCAGGGGGAGGATGGCTACACCTTC. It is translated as CASSLSQGEDGYTF.

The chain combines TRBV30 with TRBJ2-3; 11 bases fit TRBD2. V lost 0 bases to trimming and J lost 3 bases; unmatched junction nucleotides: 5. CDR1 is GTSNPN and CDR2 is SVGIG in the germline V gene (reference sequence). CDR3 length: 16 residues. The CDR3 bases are TGTGCCTGGAGTGTAGGTAGCGGGGGGGCTACAGATACGCAGTATTTT. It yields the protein CAWSVGSGGATDTQYF.

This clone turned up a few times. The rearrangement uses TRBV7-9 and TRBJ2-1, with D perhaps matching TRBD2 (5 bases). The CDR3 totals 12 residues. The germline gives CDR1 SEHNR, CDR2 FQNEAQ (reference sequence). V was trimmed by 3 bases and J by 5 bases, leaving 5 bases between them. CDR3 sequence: CASSFGDNEQFF. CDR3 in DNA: TGTGCCAGCAGCTTCGGGGACAATGAGCAGTTCTTC. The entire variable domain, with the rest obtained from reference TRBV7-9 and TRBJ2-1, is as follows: DTGVSQNPRHKITKRGQNVTFRCDPISEHNRLYWYRQTLGQGPEFLTYFQNEAQLEKSRLLSDRFSAERPKGSFSTLEIQRTEQGDSAMYLCASSFGDNEQFFGPGTRLTVL.

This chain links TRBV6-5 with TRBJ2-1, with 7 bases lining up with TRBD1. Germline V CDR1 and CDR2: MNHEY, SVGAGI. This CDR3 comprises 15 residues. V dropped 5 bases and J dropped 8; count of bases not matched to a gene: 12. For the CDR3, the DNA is TGTGCCAGCAGTACCGGGACAGATTGGAGAGATGAGCAGTTCTTC. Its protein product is CASSTGTDWRDEQFF.

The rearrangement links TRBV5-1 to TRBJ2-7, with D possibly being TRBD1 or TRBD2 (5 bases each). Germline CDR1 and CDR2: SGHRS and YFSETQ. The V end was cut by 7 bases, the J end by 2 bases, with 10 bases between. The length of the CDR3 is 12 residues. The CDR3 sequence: CASQGRPYEQYF. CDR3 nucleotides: TGCGCCAGCCAGGGACGGCCCTACGAGCAGTACTTC.

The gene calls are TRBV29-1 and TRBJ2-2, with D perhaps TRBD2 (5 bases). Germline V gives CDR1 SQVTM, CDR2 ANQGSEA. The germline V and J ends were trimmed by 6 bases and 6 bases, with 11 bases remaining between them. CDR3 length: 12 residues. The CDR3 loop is CSVLSGSGELFF. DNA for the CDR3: TGCAGCGTGCTGTCGGGATCCGGGGAGCTGTTTTTT.

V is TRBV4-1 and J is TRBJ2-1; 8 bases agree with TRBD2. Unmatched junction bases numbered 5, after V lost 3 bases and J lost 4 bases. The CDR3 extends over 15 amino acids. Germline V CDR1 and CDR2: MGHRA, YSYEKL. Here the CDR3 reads CASSHRSGGYNEQFF. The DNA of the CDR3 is TGCGCCAGCAGCCATAGGAGCGGGGGATACAATGAGCAGTTCTTC.

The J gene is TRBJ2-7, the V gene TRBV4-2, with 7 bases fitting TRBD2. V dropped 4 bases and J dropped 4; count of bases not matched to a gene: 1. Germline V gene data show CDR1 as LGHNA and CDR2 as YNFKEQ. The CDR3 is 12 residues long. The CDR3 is CASSPGGYEQYF. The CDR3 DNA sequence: TGTGCCAGCAGCCCCGGGGGGTACGAGCAGTACTTC.

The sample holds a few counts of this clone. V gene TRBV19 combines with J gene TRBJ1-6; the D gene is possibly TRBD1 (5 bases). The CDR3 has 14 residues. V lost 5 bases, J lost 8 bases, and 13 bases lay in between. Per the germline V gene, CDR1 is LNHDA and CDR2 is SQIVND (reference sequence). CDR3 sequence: CASSPVGGYSPLHF. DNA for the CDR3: TGTGCCAGTAGTCCCGTGGGGGGTTATTCACCCCTCCACTTT.

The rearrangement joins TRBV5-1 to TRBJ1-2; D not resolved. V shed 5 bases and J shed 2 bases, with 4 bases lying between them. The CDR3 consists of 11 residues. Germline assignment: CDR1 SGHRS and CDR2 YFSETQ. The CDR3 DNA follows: TGCGCCAGCAGGGGAAACTATGGCTACACCTTC. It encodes CASRGNYGYTF. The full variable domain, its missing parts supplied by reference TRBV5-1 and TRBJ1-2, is KAGVTQTPRYLIKTRGQQVTLSCSPISGHRSVSWYQQTPGQGLQFLFEYFSETQRNKGNFPGRFSGRQFSNSRSEMNVSTLELGDSALYLCASRGNYGYTFGSGTRLTVV.

The CDR3 nucleotides read TGTGCCAGCAGTTTACGGTCAGGGTGGACCGGGGAGCTGTTTTTT. Translated, it gives CASSLRSGWTGELFF. The chain carries TRBV27 and TRBJ2-2; possibly TRBD1 for D (5 bases). The CDR3 is 15 residues long. V was clipped by 2 bases and J by 5 bases, with 12 bases between them. The germline V gene encodes CDR1 MNHEY and CDR2 SMNVEV (reference sequence).

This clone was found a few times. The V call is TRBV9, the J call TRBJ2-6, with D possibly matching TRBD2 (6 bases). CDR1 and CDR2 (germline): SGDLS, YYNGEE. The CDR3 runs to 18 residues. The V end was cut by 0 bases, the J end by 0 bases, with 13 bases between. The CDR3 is CASSVGGDPSSGANVLTF. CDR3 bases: TGTGCCAGCAGCGTAGGCGGGGACCCCTCCTCTGGGGCCAACGTCCTGACTTTC.

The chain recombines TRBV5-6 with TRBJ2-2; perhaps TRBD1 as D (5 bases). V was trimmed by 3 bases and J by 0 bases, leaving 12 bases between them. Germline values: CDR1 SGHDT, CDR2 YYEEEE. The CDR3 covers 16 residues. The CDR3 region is CASSSGQLANTGELFF. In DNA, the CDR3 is TGTGCCAGCAGCTCCGGACAACTCGCGAACACCGGGGAGCTGTTTTTT.

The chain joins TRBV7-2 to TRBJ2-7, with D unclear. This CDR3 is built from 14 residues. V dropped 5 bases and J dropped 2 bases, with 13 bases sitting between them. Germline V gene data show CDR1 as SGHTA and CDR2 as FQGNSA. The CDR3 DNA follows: TGTGCCAGCAGCCAGCTAGGTATGACCTACGAGCAGTACTTC. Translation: CASSQLGMTYEQYF.

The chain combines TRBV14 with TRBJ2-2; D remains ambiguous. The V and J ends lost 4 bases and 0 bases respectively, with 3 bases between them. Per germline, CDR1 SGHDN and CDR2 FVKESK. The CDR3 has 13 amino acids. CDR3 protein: CASSLSNTGELFF. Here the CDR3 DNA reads TGTGCCAGCAGCCTTTCGAACACCGGGGAGCTGTTTTTT.

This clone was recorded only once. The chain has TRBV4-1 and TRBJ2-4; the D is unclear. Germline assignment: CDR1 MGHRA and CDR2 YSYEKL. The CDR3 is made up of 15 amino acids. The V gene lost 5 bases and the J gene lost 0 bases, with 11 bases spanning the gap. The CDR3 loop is CASSSLPLAKNIQYF. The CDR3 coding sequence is TGCGCCAGCAGCTCTCTACCTTTAGCCAAAAACATTCAGTACTTC.

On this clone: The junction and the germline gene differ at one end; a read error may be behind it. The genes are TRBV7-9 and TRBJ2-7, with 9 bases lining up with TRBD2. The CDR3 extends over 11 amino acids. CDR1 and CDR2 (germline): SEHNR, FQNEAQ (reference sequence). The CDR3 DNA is TGTGCCAGCAGAGATGGGACTAGCCAGGACTTC. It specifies CASRDGTSQDF.

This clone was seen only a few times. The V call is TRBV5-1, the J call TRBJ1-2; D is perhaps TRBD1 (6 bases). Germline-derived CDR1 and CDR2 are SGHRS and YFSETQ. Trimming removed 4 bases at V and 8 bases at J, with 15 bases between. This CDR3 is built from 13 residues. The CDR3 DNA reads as TGCGCCAGCAGCCCCCGGGCAGGGGAAGGCTACACCTTC. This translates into CASSPRAGEGYTF.

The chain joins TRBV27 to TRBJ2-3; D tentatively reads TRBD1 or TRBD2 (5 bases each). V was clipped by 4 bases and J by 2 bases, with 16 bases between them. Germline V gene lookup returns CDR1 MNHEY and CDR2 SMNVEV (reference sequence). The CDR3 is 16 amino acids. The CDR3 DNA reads TGTGCCAGCAGTTCCTCGGTAGGGGAGAACACAGATACGCAGTATTTT. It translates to CASSSSVGENTDTQYF.